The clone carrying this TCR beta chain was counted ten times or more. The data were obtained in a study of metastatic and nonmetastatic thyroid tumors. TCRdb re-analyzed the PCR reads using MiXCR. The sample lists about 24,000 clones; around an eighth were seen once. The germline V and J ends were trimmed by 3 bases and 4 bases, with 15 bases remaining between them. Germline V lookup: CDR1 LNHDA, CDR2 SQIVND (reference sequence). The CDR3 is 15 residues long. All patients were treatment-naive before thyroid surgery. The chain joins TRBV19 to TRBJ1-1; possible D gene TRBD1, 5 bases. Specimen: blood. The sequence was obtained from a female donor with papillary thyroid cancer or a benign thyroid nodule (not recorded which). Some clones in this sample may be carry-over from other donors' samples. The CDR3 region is CASSMGLGGSTEAFF. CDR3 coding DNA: TGTGCCAGTAGTATGGGACTTGGGGGGAGCACTGAAGCTTTCTTT.